These 2 T cell receptor beta chains originate from one sample sequenced in a study of OX40 agonist ivuxolimab in advanced cancers. To prepare the library, the immunoSEQ multiplex PCR assay was applied. This immuneACCESS table, as held by TCRdb, lists in-frame sequences with V and J called but not all clones. Of the missing ones, under half trace to an unresolved V gene in checked studies; the others have no known cause. The sample records around 72,000 clones, 80% to 90% of which are singletons. The top ten clonotypes cover approximately 0.94% of the sample. The sample here was CD4+ or CD8+ T cells sorted from blood, taken in a trial of the OX40 agonist ivuxolimab. All receptors come from an adult with an advanced solid tumor such as melanoma, head and neck, liver or kidney cancer.

V usage is TRBV5-4 and J usage is TRBJ2-3; 8 bases agree with TRBD2. CDR3 length: 15 residues. Germline V CDR1 and CDR2: SGHNT, YYREEE (reference sequence). With 3 bases clipped from V and 0 bases from J, the junction kept 3 bases outside the gene matches. The chain's CDR3 is CASSSSSGSTDTQYF. The CDR3 nucleotides read TGTGCCAGCAGCTCTTCTAGCGGGAGCACAGATACGCAGTATTTT.

The rearrangement uses TRBV19 and TRBJ1-5; possibly TRBD1 for D (6 bases). Trimming shortened V by 4 bases and J by 2 bases, and 15 bases separated the two germline ends. CDR3 length: 16 residues. CDR1 is LNHDA and CDR2 is SQIVND in the germline V gene (reference sequence). The CDR3 DNA reads as TGTGCCAGTAGTACACAACAGGGAATCGGCAATCAGCCCCAGCATTTT. It codes for CASSTQQGIGNQPQHF.